Reported below is one T cell receptor beta chain. What it binds is not known. Looked up from germline, CDR1 is SGHTA and CDR2 is FQGNSA. V shed 0 bases, J shed 2 bases, and the junction held 4 bases outside the gene matches. The CDR3 consists of 15 residues. This entry comes from a study of cytomegalovirus exposure and HLA in healthy donors. Study results and limitations: CMV antigen specificity of a few CMV-associated chains was confirmed in vitro.

The validation cohort, a group of more than 100 subjects, included the donors and was separate from the approximately 660-subject first cohort. Profiling relied on immunoSEQ multiplex PCR, and the TCRdb table lists in-frame clones only, not all of them. Of 100,000 or so clones listed, roughly nine tenths were seen once; the top ten hold over 6%. This TCR came from a man younger than 35 in good health and CMV-seropositive. Sample: PBMCs. The chain carries TRBV7-2 and TRBJ2-7; 7 nucleotides match TRBD2. The CDR3 DNA follows: TGTGCCAGCAGCTTAGCGGGGGGGTCGACCTACGAGCAGTACTTC. It yields the protein CASSLAGGSTYEQYF.